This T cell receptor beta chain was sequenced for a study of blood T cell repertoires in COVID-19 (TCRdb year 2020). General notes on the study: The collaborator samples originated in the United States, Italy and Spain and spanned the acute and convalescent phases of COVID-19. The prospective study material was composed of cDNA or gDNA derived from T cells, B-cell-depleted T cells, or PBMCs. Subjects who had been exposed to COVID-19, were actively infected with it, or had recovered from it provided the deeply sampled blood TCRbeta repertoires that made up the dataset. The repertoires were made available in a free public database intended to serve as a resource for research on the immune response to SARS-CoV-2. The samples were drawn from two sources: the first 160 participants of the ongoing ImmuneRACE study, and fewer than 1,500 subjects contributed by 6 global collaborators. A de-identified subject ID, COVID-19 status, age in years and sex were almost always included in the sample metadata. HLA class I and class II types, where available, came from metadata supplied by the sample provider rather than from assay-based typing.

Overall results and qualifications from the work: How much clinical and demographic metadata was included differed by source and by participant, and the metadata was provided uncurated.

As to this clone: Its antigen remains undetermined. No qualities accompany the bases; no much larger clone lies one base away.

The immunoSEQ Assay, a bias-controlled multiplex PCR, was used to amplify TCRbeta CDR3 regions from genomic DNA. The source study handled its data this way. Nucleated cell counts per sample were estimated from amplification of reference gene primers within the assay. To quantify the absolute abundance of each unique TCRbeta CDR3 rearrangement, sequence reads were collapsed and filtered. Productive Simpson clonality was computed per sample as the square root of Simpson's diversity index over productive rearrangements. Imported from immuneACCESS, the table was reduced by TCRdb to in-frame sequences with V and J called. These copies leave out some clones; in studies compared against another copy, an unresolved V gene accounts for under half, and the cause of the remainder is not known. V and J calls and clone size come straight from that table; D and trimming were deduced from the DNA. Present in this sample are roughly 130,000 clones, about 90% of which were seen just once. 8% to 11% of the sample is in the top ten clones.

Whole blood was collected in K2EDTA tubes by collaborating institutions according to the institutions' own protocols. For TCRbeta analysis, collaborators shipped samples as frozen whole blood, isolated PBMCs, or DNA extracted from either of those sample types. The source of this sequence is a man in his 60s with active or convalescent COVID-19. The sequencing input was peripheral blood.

The CDR3 protein sequence reads: CASSLGAPNEKLFF. The DNA sequence reads TGTGCCAGCAGCTTAGGGGCACCTAATGAAAAACTGTTTTTT. The rearrangement joined TRBV7-9 to TRBJ1-4; the D gene remains uncertain. There are 14 amino acids in the CDR3, from cysteine to phenylalanine inclusive. Kept here is only the CDR3 DNA, which spans 42 bases and is read in frame from base 1. From the germline V gene (reference sequence), CDR1 is SEHNR and CDR2 is FQNEAQ. Relative to germline, V is 1 base shorter and J is 3 bases shorter, with 6 bases between their ends.